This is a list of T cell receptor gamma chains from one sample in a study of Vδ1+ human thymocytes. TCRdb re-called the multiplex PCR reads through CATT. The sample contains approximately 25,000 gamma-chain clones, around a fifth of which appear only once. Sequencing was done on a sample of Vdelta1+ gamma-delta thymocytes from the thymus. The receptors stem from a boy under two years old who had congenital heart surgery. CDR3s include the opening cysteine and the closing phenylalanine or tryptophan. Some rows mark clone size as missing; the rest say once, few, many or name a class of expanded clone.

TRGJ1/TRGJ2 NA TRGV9 CALWEVVFRKLF TGTGCCTTGTGGGAGGTGGTATTTCGGAAACTCTTT
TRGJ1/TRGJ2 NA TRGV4 CATWDGLVEKLF TGTGCCACCTGGGATGGACTTGTGGAGAAACTCTTT
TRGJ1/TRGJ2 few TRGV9 CALWDVDFYYKKLF TGTGCCTTGTGGGACGTCGACTTTTATTATAAGAAACTCTTT
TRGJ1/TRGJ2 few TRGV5 CATWDSLGGYYKKLF TGTGCCACCTGGGACAGCCTCGGGGGTTATTATAAGAAACTCTTT
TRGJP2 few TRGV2 CATWVQGIKTF TGTGCCACCTGGGTCCAGGGGATCAAGACGTTT
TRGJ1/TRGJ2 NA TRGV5 CATWDPGHYKKLF TGTGCCACCTGGGACCCCGGACATTATAAGAAACTCTTT
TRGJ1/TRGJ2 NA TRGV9 CALWEVLGDDYKKLF TGTGCCTTGTGGGAGGTGCTCGGGGACGATTATAAGAAACTCTTT
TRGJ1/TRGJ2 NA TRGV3 CATWDRPYVYKKLF TGTGCCACCTGGGACAGGCCTTATGTTTATAAGAAACTCTTT
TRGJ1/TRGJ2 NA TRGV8 CATWGPSSKLF TGTGCCACCTGGGGCCCTTCCTCGAAACTCTTT
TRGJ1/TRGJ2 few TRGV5 CATWDGANKKLF TGTGCCACCTGGGACGGAGCCAACAAGAAACTCTTT
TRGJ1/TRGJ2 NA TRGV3 CATWDRQTQHYKKLF TGTGCCACCTGGGACAGGCAAACCCAGCATTATAAGAAACTCTTT
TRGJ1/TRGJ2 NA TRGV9 CALWEFPNYYKKLF TGTGCCTTGTGGGAGTTTCCGAATTATTATAAGAAACTCTTT
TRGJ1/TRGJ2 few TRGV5 CATWFRGPQLF TGTGCCACCTGGTTCCGGGGCCCCCAACTCTTT
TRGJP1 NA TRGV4 CATWDVFGAGWFKIF TGTGCCACCTGGGATGTTTTCGGCGCTGGTTGGTTCAAGATATTT
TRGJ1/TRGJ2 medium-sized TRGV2 CATWDGYYKKLF TGTGCCACCTGGGACGGATATTATAAGAAACTCTTT
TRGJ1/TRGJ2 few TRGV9 CALWEVRARGKLF TGTGCCTTGTGGGAGGTGCGAGCTAGAGGGAAACTCTTT
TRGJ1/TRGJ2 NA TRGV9 CALWEVVDTYYKKLF TGTGCCTTGTGGGAGGTGGTGGATACTTATTATAAGAAACTCTTT
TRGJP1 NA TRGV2 CATWDGKAGWFKIF TGTGCCACCTGGGACGGTAAGGCTGGTTGGTTCAAGATATTT
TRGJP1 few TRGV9 CALWEVHGTGWFKIF TGTGCCTTGTGGGAGGTGCACGGCACTGGTTGGTTCAAGATATTT
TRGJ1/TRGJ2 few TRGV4 CATWTRNYYKKLF TGTGCCACCTGGACTCGGAATTATTATAAGAAACTCTTT
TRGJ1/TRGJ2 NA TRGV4 CATWDPCSGSDYYKKLF TGTGCCACCTGGGATCCATGCTCAGGTAGCGATTATTATAAGAAACTCTTT
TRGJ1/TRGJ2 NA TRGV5 CATWDRPLEYKKLF TGTGCCACCTGGGACAGGCCTCTGGAATATAAGAAACTCTTT
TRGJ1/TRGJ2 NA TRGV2 CATWDLRRYKKLF TGTGCCACCTGGGACCTGAGGAGGTATAAGAAACTCTTT
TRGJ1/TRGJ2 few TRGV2 CATWDGALGYKKLF TGTGCCACCTGGGACGGGGCTCTAGGATATAAGAAACTCTTT
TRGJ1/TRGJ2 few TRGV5 CATWDRLRYYKKLF TGTGCCACCTGGGACAGGCTCCGGTATTATAAGAAACTCTTT
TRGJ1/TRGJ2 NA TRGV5 CATWDRQRNYKKLF TGTGCCACCTGGGACAGGCAAAGGAATTATAAGAAACTCTTT
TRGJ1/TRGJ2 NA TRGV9 CALWEVRPLGYYKKLF TGTGCCTTGTGGGAGGTGAGGCCCTTAGGATATTATAAGAAACTCTTT
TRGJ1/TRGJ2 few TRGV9 CALWEWGYKKLF TGTGCCTTGTGGGAGTGGGGGTATAAGAAACTCTTT
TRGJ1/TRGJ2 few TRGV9 CALWEMGSYYKKLF TGTGCCTTGTGGGAGATGGGGAGTTATTATAAGAAACTCTTT
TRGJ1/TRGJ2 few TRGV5 CATWDRPLKKLF TGTGCCACCTGGGACAGGCCTTTGAAGAAACTCTTT
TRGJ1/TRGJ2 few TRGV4 CATWTPLGYKKLF TGTGCCACCTGGACCCCCTTGGGGTATAAGAAACTCTTT
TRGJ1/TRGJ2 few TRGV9 CALWEVHNYKKLF TGTGCCTTGTGGGAGGTGCACAATTATAAAAAACTCTTT
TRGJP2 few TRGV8 CATWDSGSDWIKTF TGTGCCACCTGGGATAGCGGTAGTGATTGGATCAAGACGTTT
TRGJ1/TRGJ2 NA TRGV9 CALWEARRPDYKKLF TGTGCCTTGTGGGAGGCCCGCCGACCAGATTATAAGAAACTCTTT
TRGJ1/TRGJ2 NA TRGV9 CALWEVPEKLF TGTGCCTTGTGGGAGGTTCCGGAGAAACTCTTT
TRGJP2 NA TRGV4 CATWDWRSSDWIKTF TGTGCCACCTGGGATTGGCGTAGTAGTGATTGGATCAAGACGTTT
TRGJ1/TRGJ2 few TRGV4 CATWDGPHKKLF TGTGCCACCTGGGATGGGCCCCATAAGAAACTCTTT
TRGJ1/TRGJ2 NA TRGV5 CATARYYKKLF TGTGCCACCGCTAGGTATTATAAGAAACTCTTT
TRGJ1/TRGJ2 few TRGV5 CATWEGKKLF TGTGCCACCTGGGAAGGGAAGAAACTCTTT
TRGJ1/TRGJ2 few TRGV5 CATWDRPNYYKKLF TGTGCCACCTGGGACCGACCGAATTATTATAAGAAACTCTTT
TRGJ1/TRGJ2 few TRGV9 CALWEGNSNYYKKLF TGTGCCTTGTGGGAGGGGAATTCGAATTATTATAAGAAACTCTTT
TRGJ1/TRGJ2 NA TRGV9 CALWEVETRGEDYYKKLF TGTGCCTTGTGGGAGGTGGAGACCCGAGGAGAGGATTATTATAAGAAACTCTTT
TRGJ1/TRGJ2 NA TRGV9 CALWEVLRRYKKLF TGTGCCTTGTGGGAGGTGCTCAGGCGGTATAAGAAACTCTTT
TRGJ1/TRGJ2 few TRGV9 CALWEVMYYKKLF TGTGCCTTGTGGGAGGTGATGTATTATAAGAAACTCTTT
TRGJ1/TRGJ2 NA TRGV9 CALWEYRYYKKLF TGTGCCTTGTGGGAGTACAGATATTATAAGAAACTCTTT
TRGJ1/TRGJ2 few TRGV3 CATWDGFGYKKLF TGTGCCACCTGGGACGGTTTCGGATATAAGAAACTCTTT
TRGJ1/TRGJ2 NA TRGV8 CAAWGNPLNYYKKLF TGTGCCGCCTGGGGAAATCCATTGAATTATTATAAGAAACTCTTT
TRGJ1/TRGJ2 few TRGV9 CALWVGSNYKELF TGTGCCTTGTGGGTTGGTTCGAATTATAAGGAACTCTTT
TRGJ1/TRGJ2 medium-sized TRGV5 CATWDRPYYKKLF TGTGCCACCTGGGACAGGCCCTATTATAAGAAACTCTTT
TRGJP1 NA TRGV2 CATWDGYTTGWFKIF TGTGCCACCTGGGACGGGTATACCACTGGTTGGTTCAAGATATTT
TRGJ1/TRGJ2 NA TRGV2 CATWDRSYYYKKLF TGTGCCACCTGGGACCGATCCTATTATTATAAGAAACTCTTT
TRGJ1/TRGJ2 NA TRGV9 CALWEVPSNYYKKLF TGTGCCTTGTGGGAGGTTCCCTCGAATTATTATAAGAAACTCTTT
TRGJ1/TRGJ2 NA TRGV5 CATWDRLANYYKKLF TGTGCCACCTGGGACAGGCTGGCGAATTATTATAAGAAACTCTTT
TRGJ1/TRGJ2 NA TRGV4 CATWDGRSHKKLF TGTGCCACCTGGGACGGGCGGAGTCATAAGAAACTCTTT
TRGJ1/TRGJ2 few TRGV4 CATWDGGVLF TGTGCCACCTGGGATGGGGGAGTGCTCTTT
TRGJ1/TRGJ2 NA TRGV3 CATWDNQGWYKKLF TGTGCCACCTGGGACAACCAAGGTTGGTATAAGAAACTCTTT
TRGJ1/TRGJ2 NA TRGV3 CATWARTNYYKKLF TGTGCCACCTGGGCCAGGACGAATTATTATAAGAAACTCTTT
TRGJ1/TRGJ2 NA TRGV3 CATWDSPGHYKKLF TGTGCCACCTGGGACAGCCCAGGCCATTATAAGAAACTCTTT
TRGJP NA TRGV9 CALWALKELGKKIKVF TGTGCCTTGTGGGCACTAAAAGAGTTGGGCAAAAAAATCAAGGTATTT